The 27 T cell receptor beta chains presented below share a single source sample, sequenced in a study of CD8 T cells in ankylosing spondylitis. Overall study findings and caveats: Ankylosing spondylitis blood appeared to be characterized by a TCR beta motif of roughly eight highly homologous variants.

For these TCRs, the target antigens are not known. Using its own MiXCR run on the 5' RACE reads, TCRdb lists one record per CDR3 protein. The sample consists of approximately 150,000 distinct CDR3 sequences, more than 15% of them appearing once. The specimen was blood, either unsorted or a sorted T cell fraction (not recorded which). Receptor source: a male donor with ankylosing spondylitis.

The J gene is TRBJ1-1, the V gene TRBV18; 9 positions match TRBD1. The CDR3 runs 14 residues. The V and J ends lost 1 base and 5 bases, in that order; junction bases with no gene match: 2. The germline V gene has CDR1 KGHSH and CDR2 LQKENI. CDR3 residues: CASSPQTGGTEAFF. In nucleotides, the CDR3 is TGTGCCAGCTCACCACAGACAGGGGGGACTGAAGCTTTCTTT.

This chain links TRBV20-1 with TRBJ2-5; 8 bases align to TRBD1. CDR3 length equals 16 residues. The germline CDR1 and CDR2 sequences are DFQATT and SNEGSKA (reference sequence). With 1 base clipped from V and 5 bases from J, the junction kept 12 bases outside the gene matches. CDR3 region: CSARAPEGSGGETQYF. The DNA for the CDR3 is TGCAGTGCTAGAGCCCCCGAGGGGTCAGGGGGCGAGACCCAGTACTTC.

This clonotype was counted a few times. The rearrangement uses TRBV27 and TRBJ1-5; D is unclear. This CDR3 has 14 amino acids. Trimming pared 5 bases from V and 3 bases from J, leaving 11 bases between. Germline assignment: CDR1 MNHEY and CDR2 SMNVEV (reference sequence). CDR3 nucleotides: TGTGCCAGCAGTCCCCCGGGCCACAATCAGCCCCAGCATTTT. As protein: CASSPPGHNQPQHF.

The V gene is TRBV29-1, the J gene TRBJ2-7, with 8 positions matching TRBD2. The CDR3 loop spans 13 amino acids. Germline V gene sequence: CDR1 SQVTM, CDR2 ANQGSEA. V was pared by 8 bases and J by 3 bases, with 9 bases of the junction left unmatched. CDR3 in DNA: TGCAGCATTAGACTAGCGAATAGCTACGAGCAGTACTTC. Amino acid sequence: CSIRLANSYEQYF.

Here the CDR3 reads CASSEAPLFRGPTGEKLFF. DNA of the CDR3: TGTGCCAGCAGTGAAGCACCCCTTTTCCGGGGCCCAACCGGGGAAAAACTGTTTTTT. V is TRBV6-1 and J is TRBJ1-4; D possibly corresponds to TRBD1 (5 bases). This CDR3 has 19 amino acids. CDR1 and CDR2 from the germline V gene are MNHNS and SASEGT. V lost 0 bases, J lost 8 bases, and 25 bases lay in between.

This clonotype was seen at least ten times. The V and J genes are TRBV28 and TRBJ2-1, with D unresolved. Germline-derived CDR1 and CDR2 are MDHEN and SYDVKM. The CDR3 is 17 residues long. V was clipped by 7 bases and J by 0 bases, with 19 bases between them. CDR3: CASIPWEARVSYNEQFF. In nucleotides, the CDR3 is TGTGCCAGCATTCCGTGGGAAGCGAGAGTCTCCTACAATGAGCAGTTCTTC.

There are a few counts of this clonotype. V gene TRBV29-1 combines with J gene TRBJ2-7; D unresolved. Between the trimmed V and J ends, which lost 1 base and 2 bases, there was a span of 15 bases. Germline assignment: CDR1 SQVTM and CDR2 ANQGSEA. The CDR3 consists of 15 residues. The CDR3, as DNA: TGCAGCGTTGAAGTGAGTAGTGGTAAACCCTACGAGCAGTACTTC. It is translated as CSVEVSSGKPYEQYF.

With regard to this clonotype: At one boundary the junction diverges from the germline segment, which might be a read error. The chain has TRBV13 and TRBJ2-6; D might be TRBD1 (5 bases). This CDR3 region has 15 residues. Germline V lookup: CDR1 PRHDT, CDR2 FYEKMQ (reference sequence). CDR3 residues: CASSLSGSGASVLTF. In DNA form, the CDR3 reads TGTGCCAGCAGCTTATCGGGCTCTGGGGCCAGCGTCCTGACTTTC.

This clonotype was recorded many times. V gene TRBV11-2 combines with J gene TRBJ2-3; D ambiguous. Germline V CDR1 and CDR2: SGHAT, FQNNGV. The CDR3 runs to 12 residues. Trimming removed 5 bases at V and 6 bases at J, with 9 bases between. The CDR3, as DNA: TGTGCCAGCAGCCCCATGTCCGATACGCAGTATTTT. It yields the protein CASSPMSDTQYF.

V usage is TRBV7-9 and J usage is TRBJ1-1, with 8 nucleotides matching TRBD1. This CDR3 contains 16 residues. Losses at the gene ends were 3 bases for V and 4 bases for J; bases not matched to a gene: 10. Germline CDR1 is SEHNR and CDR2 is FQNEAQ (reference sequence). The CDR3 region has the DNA TGTGCCAGCAGCTTTGTCGCAGGGGGCTTAGGCACTGAAGCTTTCTTT. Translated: CASSFVAGGLGTEAFF.

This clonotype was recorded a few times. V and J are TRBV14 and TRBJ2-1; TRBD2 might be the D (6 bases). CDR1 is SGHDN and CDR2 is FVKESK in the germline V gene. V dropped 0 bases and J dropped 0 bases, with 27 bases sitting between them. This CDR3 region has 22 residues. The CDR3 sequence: CASSQDRRTSPLLLPSYNEQFF. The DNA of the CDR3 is TGTGCCAGCAGCCAAGATAGAAGAACTAGCCCCCTGCTCTTACCCTCCTACAATGAGCAGTTCTTC.

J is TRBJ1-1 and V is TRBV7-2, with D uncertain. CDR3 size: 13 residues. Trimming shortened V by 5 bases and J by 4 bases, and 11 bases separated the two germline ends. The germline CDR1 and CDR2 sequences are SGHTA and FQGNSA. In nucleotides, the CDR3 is TGTGCCAGCAGCCTAGGGTCTGCCACTGAAGCTTTCTTT. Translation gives CASSLGSATEAFF.

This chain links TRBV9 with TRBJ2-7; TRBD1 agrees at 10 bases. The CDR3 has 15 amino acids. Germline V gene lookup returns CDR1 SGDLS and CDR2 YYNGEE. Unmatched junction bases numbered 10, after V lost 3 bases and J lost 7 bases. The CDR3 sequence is CASSAPGQGSWEQYF. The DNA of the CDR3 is TGTGCCAGCAGCGCCCCGGGACAGGGGTCGTGGGAGCAGTACTTC.

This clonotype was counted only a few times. The CDR3 DNA reads TGTGCCAGCAGCTCCTTCGGCCCCGGGGGGACTAGCGGTCCACCCATTCGAGAGCAGTTCTTC. The encoded protein is CASSSFGPGGTSGPPIREQFF. V usage is TRBV11-1 and J usage is TRBJ2-1; 11 bases are a match to TRBD2. The CDR3 runs to 21 residues. Germline loops: CDR1 SGHAT, CDR2 FQDESV (reference sequence). With 4 bases clipped from V and 10 bases from J, the junction kept 27 bases outside the gene matches.

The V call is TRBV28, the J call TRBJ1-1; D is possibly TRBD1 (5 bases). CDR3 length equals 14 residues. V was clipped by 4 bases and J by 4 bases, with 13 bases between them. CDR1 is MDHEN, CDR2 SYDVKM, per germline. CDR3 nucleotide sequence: TGTGCCAGCAGTTCGCGATACAGGCCCACTGAAGCTTTCTTT. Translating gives CASSSRYRPTEAFF. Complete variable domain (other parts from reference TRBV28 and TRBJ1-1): DVKVTQSSRYLVKRTGEKVFLECVQDMDHENMFWYRQDPGLGLRLIYFSYDVKMKEKGDIPEGYSVSREKKERFSLILESASTNQTSMYLCASSSRYRPTEAFFGQGTRLTVV.

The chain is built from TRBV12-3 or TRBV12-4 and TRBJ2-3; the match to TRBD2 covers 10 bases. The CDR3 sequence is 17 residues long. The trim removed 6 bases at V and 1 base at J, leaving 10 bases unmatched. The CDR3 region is CASRTLAGVRGTDTQYF. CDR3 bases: TGTGCCAGCAGAACTCTAGCGGGAGTGAGGGGCACAGATACGCAGTATTTT.

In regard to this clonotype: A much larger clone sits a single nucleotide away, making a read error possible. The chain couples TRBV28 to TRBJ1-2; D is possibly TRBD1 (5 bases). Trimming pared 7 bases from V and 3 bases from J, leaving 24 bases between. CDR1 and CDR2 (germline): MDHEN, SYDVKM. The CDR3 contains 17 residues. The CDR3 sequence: CASKPTQVLETHYGYTF. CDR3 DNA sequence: TGTGCCAGCAAGCCAACACAGGTTCTGGAAACTCACTATGGCTACACCTTC.

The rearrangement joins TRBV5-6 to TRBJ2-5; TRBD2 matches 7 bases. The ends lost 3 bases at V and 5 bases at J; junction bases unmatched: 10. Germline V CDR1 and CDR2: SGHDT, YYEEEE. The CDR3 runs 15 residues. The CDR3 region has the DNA TGTGCCAGCAGCTCCGTAGGACTAGATAGCGAGACCCAGTACTTC. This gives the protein CASSSVGLDSETQYF.

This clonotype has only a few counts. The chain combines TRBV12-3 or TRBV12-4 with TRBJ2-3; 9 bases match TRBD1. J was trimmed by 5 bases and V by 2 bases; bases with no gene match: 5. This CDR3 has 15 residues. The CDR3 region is CASSLPRQGGDTQYF. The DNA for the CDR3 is TGTGCCAGCAGTTTACCCCGACAGGGGGGAGATACGCAGTATTTT.

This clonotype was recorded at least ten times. The CDR3 loop reads CASSLTGIDRYGYTF. The CDR3 DNA sequence: TGCGCCAGCAGCTTGACCGGGATAGATCGTTATGGCTACACCTTC. The chain couples TRBV5-1 to TRBJ1-2; no reliable D call. CDR3 size: 15 residues. Per the germline V gene, CDR1 is SGHRS and CDR2 is YFSETQ. Trimming removed 1 base from V and 5 bases from J, with 15 bases in between.

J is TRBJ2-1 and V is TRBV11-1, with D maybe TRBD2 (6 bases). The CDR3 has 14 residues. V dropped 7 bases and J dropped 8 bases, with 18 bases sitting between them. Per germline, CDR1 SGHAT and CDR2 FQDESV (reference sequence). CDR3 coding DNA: TGTGCCAGCACCCTCGCGGGAACGGCCTATGAGCAGTTCTTC. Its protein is CASTLAGTAYEQFF.

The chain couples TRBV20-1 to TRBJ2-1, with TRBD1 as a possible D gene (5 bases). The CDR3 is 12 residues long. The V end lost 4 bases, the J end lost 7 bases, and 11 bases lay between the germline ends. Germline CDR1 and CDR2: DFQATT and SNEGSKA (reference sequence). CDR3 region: CSATRAGNEQFF. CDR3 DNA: TGCAGTGCTACCCGGGCAGGGAATGAGCAGTTCTTC.

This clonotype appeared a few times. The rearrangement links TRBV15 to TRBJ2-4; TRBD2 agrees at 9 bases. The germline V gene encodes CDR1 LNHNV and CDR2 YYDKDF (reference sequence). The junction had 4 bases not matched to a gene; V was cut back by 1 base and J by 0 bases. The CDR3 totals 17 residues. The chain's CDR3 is CATSRGSSGIAKNIQYF. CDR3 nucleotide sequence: TGTGCCACCAGCAGAGGTTCTAGCGGGATAGCCAAAAACATTCAGTACTTC.

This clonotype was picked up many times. As DNA, the CDR3 is TGTGCCAGCAGGGACAGGGACTCCTACAATGAGCAGTTCTTC. Protein sequence: CASRDRDSYNEQFF. This sequence joins TRBV6-1 and TRBJ2-1, with 8 bases matching TRBD1. This CDR3 has 14 residues. The V segment lost 6 bases and the J segment 0 bases; nucleotides outside the gene matches: 1. Germline V gene lookup returns CDR1 MNHNS and CDR2 SASEGT.

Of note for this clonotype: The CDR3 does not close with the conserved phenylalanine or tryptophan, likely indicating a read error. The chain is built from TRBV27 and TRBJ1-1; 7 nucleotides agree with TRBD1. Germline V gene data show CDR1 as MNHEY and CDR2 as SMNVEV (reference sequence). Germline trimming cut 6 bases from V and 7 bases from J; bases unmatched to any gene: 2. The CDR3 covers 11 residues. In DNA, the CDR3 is TGTGCCAGCAGGCACAGGGGTGAAGCTTTCTGT. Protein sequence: CASRHRGEAFC.

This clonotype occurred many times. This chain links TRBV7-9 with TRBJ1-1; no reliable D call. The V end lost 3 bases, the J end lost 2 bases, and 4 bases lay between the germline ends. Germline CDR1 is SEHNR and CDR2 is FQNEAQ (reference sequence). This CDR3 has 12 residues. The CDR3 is CASSFGNTEAFF. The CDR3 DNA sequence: TGTGCCAGCAGCTTTGGAAACACTGAAGCTTTCTTT.

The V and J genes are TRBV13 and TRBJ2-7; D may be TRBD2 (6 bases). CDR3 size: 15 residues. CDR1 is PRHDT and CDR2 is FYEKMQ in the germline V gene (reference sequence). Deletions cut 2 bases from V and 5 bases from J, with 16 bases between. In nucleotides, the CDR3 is TGTGCCAGCAGCTTACGGGGACTCAAAGGGGACGAGCAGTACTTC. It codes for CASSLRGLKGDEQYF.